Listed here are 8 T cell receptor beta chains from one sample, sequenced in a study of blood T cell repertoires in COVID-19. Profiled with immunoSEQ multiplex PCR; TCRdb holds only in-frame clones, not every one. The repertoire holds roughly 180,000 clones, with about four fifths as singletons. Material: PBMCs or T cells enriched from blood (not recorded which). The receptors shown here come from a man in his forties or fifties who had recovered from COVID-19.

A note on this clone: At one boundary the junction diverges from the germline segment, which might be a read error. The genes are TRBV7-9 and TRBJ2-1, with 11 bases that match TRBD2. CDR1 is SEHNR, CDR2 FQNEAQ, per germline (reference sequence). This CDR3 region has 15 residues. The CDR3 here is CASSIAGGSYNEQFF. CDR3 coding DNA: TGTGCCAGCAGCATAGCGGGAGGGTCCTACAATGAGCAGTTCTTC.

This chain links TRBV5-1 with TRBJ2-2; 7 nucleotides agree with TRBD1. CDR1 is SGHRS, CDR2 YFSETQ, per germline. This CDR3 is built from 15 residues. J gave up 4 bases and V 0 bases, and 3 bases lay outside the gene matches. The CDR3 DNA is TGCGCCAGCAGCTTGGGGGCAGGGGGCACCGGGGAGCTGTTTTTT. Its protein product is CASSLGAGGTGELFF.

The chain combines TRBV4-2 with TRBJ1-4; 7 nucleotides align to TRBD1. J was trimmed by 8 bases and V by 4 bases; bases with no gene match: 7. The CDR3 totals 14 residues. Germline V gives CDR1 LGHNA, CDR2 YNFKEQ. CDR3 DNA sequence: TGTGCCAGCAGCCGGGGGGAAGGGGGCGAAAAACTGTTTTTT. Translation: CASSRGEGGEKLFF.

The chain employs TRBV10-2 and TRBJ2-3; D is undetermined. The CDR3 is made up of 13 amino acids. Germline values: CDR1 WSHSY, CDR2 SAAADI. With 3 bases removed from V and 2 bases from J, the gap between germline ends came to 6 bases. This chain's CDR3 is CASSDQATDTQYF. Here the CDR3 DNA reads TGCGCCAGCAGTGATCAGGCCACAGATACGCAGTATTTT.

This chain connects TRBV24-1 to TRBJ2-7, with D perhaps matching TRBD1 (5 bases). The CDR3 contains 12 residues. Germline V CDR1 and CDR2: KGHDR, SFDVKD. V lost 9 bases and J 7 bases, leaving 15 bases between the germline ends. CDR3 sequence reads: CATLTWGLEQYV. CDR3 coding DNA: TGTGCCACCCTGACGTGGGGCCTGGAGCAGTACGTC.

The gene calls are TRBV28 and TRBJ2-7; tentatively, D is TRBD2 (5 bases). CDR1 is MDHEN, CDR2 SYDVKM, per germline. The V end was cut by 1 base, the J end by 7 bases, with 14 bases between. The CDR3 has 14 amino acids. The CDR3: CASSLLYRSGEQYF. DNA for the CDR3: TGTGCCAGCAGTTTATTATATCGTTCGGGAGAGCAGTACTTC. The full variable domain, with the rest looked up from reference TRBV28 and TRBJ2-7, is DVKVTQSSRYLVKRTGEKVFLECVQDMDHENMFWYRQDPGLGLRLIYFSYDVKMKEKGDIPEGYSVSREKKERFSLILESASTNQTSMYLCASSLLYRSGEQYFGPGTRLTVT.

The chain is built from TRBV10-3 and TRBJ1-6; D is unclear. In germline, CDR1 is ENHRY, CDR2 SYGVKD. The ends were cut back, 0 bases at V and 7 bases at J, with 10 bases in the middle. CDR3 length: 15 residues. The CDR3 loop is CAISESLLSNSPLHF. In DNA, the CDR3 is TGTGCCATCAGTGAGTCTCTCCTTTCCAATTCACCCCTCCACTTT.

The gene calls are TRBV4-2 and TRBJ2-3; tentatively, D is TRBD2 (6 bases). Trimming pared 6 bases from V and 1 base from J, leaving 14 bases between. CDR1 and CDR2 from the germline V gene are LGHNA and YNFKEQ. The CDR3 consists of 15 residues. CDR3: CASRRGKSGTDTQYF. The DNA of the CDR3 is TGTGCCAGCAGGCGGGGAAAATCTGGCACAGATACGCAGTATTTT.